The present T cell receptor beta chain was sequenced within a study of T-cell reconstitution after alpha-beta-depleted transplantation in children. The study, taken as a whole, reports: TCRbeta diversity was high at day 60 in some patients (a result of surviving recipient T cells and thymic progenitors). About two months after transplant, alpha-beta T cells reportedly came from several hundred expanded graft clones. A year post-transplant, T-cell counts and diversity derived mostly from newly produced T cells.

A TCRbeta library incorporating unique molecular identifiers was prepared. TCRdb reprocessed the PCR reads via MiXCR and lists one record per CDR3 protein. The sample has fewer than 700,000 distinct CDR3 sequences, roughly 13% seen once. Germline-derived CDR1 and CDR2 are SGHRS and YFSETQ. CDR3 length: 15 residues. The ends lost 5 bases at V and 2 bases at J; junction bases unmatched: 7. This clonotype was counted many times. Its matching antigen is unknown. This receptor was obtained from a male patient under 18 who had a stem cell transplant for acute myeloid leukemia, so the T cells may come from the graft donor. The chain links TRBV5-1 to TRBJ2-7, with 10 bases fitting TRBD2. The material sequenced was PBMCs, mostly from graft donor cells, taken 360 days after TCRalphabeta/CD19-depleted stem cell transplant. The CDR3, as DNA: TGCGCCAGCAGTTTAGCGGGAGGAAGAACCTACGAGCAGTACTTC. It codes for CASSLAGGRTYEQYF.